This T cell receptor (beta chain) was recorded in a study of blood T cells in healthy people across ages. Primed by a sample-barcoded 5' primer and a J-beta primer mix, a second PCR proceeded for about 7 to 11 cycles. Any given sample supplied a minimum of 3 million CDR3-containing paired-end reads. In TCRdb, the 5' RACE reads were re-called with MiXCR into one record per CDR3 protein. In the table there are 1.5 million to 2 million distinct CDR3 sequences, roughly 28% of which are singletons. CDR3 size: 15 residues. Germline CDR1 reads MGHRA; CDR2 reads YSYEKL. The study recruited healthy Caucasian donors from Russia who were aged about 6 to 90. This clonotype was seen a handful of times. Sequence at one end of the junction differs from germline and may be a read error.

Sample: blood. This chain connects TRBV4-1 to TRBJ1-2; 7 bases are a match to TRBD1. The clonotype was recovered from a woman aged 30 to 39 in good health. This CDR3 reads CASSLTGQEAYGCTF. The CDR3 bases are TGCGCCAGCAGCCTCACAGGACAGGAGGCCTATGGCTGCACCTTC.